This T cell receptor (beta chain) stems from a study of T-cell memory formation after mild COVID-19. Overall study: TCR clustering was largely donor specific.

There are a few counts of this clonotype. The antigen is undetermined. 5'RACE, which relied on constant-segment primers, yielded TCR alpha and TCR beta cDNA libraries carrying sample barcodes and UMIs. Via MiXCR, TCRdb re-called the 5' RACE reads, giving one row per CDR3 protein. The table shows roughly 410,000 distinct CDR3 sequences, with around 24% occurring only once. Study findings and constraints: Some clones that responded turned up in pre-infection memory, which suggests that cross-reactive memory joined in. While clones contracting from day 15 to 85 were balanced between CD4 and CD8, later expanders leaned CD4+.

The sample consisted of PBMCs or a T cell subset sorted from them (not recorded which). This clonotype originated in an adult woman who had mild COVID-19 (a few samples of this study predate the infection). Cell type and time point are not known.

CDR3 nucleotides: TGCAGTGCTAGAGTTCCTGGCACAGATACGCAGTATTTT. The encoded protein is CSARVPGTDTQYF. This chain connects TRBV20-1 to TRBJ2-3, with no clear D. Germline lookup yields CDR1 DFQATT and CDR2 SNEGSKA (reference sequence). CDR3 size: 13 residues. Deletions cut 1 base from V and 1 base from J, with 6 bases between.